Listed here are 7 T cell receptor beta chains from one sample, sequenced in a study of blood T cells in healthy people across ages. A second PCR of roughly 7 to 11 cycles used a sample-barcoded 5' primer and a J-beta primer mix. TCRdb used MiXCR to reprocess the 5' RACE reads, holding one entry per CDR3 protein. The sample lists around 1,500,000 distinct CDR3 sequences, 28% seen once, with 6.5% to 8.5% in the top ten. Sequenced input: blood. The source is a woman under 40 in good health.

This clonotype has at least ten counts. The V gene is TRBV27, the J gene TRBJ2-6, with 8 bases that match TRBD1. The CDR3 spans 17 residues. CDR1 is MNHEY, CDR2 SMNVEV, per germline (reference sequence). V shed 4 bases and J 0 bases; nucleotides not matched to a gene: 5. The CDR3 DNA follows: TGTGCCAGCAGTTGGGACAGGACCAGCTCTGGGGCCAACGTCCTGACTTTC. It specifies CASSWDRTSSGANVLTF.

The chain uses TRBV4-1 and TRBJ2-6; D is perhaps TRBD1 or TRBD2 (5 bases each). This CDR3 is built from 18 residues. The germline V gene encodes CDR1 MGHRA and CDR2 YSYEKL. V was shortened by 4 bases and J by 4 bases, with 20 bases between the two germline ends. CDR3 in DNA: TGCGCCAGCAGCCCCTCCGTAGGGACCTCTGGGGGGGCCAACGTCCTGACTTTC. Its protein is CASSPSVGTSGGANVLTF.

This clonotype was seen many times. The gene calls are TRBV4-2 and TRBJ2-7, with D hard to call. Trimming took 0 bases from V and 6 from J, leaving 9 bases between them. This CDR3 has 13 amino acids. Germline V CDR1 and CDR2: LGHNA, YNFKEQ. The CDR3 loop is CASSQDRDGEQYF. CDR3 nucleotide sequence: TGTGCCAGCAGCCAAGATCGCGACGGCGAGCAGTACTTC.

The J gene is TRBJ2-7, the V gene TRBV9, with 10 bases that match TRBD2. V lost 0 bases, J lost 2 bases, and 5 bases stayed unmatched. This CDR3 is built from 16 residues. CDR1 SGDLS and CDR2 YYNGEE come from the germline V gene. Here the CDR3 DNA reads TGTGCCAGCAGCGTAGAGGTAGCGGGAGGCCCCTACGAGCAGTACTTC. Its protein product is CASSVEVAGGPYEQYF.

With regard to this clonotype: Just one base apart from a much larger clone, this may be a read error. This sequence joins TRBV20-1 and TRBJ2-7; the D gene is possibly TRBD2 (6 bases). The CDR3 has 11 amino acids. Trimming took 4 bases from V and 7 from J, leaving 11 bases between them. CDR1 is DFQATT and CDR2 is SNEGSKA in the germline V gene (reference sequence). The chain's CDR3 is CSATLAGEQYF. The CDR3 DNA sequence: TGCAGTGCTACTCTCGCGGGGGAGCAGTACTTC.

This clonotype was counted many times. The chain carries TRBV9 and TRBJ2-7, with D uncertain. The CDR3 covers 15 residues. Looked up from germline, CDR1 is SGDLS and CDR2 is YYNGEE. With 1 base removed from V and 5 bases from J, the gap between germline ends came to 16 bases. Here the CDR3 DNA reads TGTGCCAGCAGCGTACAATCATCGGCGATCCACGAGCAGTACTTC. Protein product: CASSVQSSAIHEQYF. Full variable domain (remainder filled in from reference TRBV9 and TRBJ2-7): DSGVTQTPKHLITATGQRVTLRCSPRSGDLSVYWYQQSLDQGLQFLIQYYNGEERAKGNILERFSAQQFPDLHSELNLSSLELGDSALYFCASSVQSSAIHEQYFGPGTRLTVT.

This clonotype was counted at least ten times. V usage is TRBV29-1 and J usage is TRBJ2-4; no clear D gene. Trimming left V 0 bases short and J 13 bases short, with 10 bases between. The CDR3 runs to 11 residues. Germline V gene lookup returns CDR1 SQVTM and CDR2 ANQGSEA. The CDR3 nucleotides are TGCAGCGTTGAAGATCGGTCATCACAGTACTTC. Translation gives CSVEDRSSQYF.